This TCR beta chain was identified during a study of T cells after yellow fever vaccination. General study results and limits: Abundant bulk-population clonotypes could contaminate the FACS-sorted repertoires.

The germline CDR1 and CDR2 sequences are ENHRY and SYGVKD. V was shortened by 8 bases and J by 2 bases, with 7 bases between the two germline ends. CDR3 length: 11 amino acids. TCRdb called the 5' RACE reads again in MiXCR, with one record for every CDR3 protein. Of some 300,000 distinct CDR3 sequences listed, roughly 9% are singletons. This clonotype has a handful of counts. What it binds is not known. This TCR was sampled from a man younger than 30 who received the YFV17D yellow fever vaccine. This chain connects TRBV10-3 to TRBJ2-7, with no clear D. This sample comprised CD4+ T cells sorted from PBMCs, obtained 5 days after the yellow fever booster vaccination. CDR3 sequence reads: CAIGTTYEQYV. CDR3 in DNA: TGTGCCATCGGCACGACCTACGAGCAGTACGTC.